This T cell receptor (beta chain) stems from a study of cytomegalovirus exposure and HLA in healthy donors. PCR used 60 Vbeta primers and 13 Jbeta primers. Some clones are missing from TCRdb's copy, which holds only in-frame ones; the method was immunoSEQ multiplex PCR. Seen in this sample are 100,000 to 150,000 clones; the ten most common clones hold under 2%. Germline V gene lookup returns CDR1 LGHNA and CDR2 YSLEER. This CDR3 contains 15 residues. With 3 bases clipped from V and 2 bases from J, the junction kept 3 bases outside the gene matches. Specimen: PBMCs. V usage is TRBV4-3 and J usage is TRBJ1-5; 8 bases are a match to TRBD1. This TCR was sampled from a woman between 35 and 50 years old in good health and CMV-seronegative. Here the CDR3 reads CASSHTGGGNQPQHF. For the CDR3, the DNA is TGCGCCAGCAGCCATACAGGGGGTGGCAATCAGCCCCAGCATTTT.